The clone carrying this TCR beta chain was found many times. TCRbeta library construction was performed incorporating unique molecular identifiers. In TCRdb, the PCR reads were re-called with MiXCR into one record per CDR3 protein. The sample has some 240,000 distinct CDR3 sequences, over 9.5% seen once. This specimen comes from a study of T-cell reconstitution after alpha-beta-depleted transplantation in children. CDR3 length equals 14 residues. Germline V lookup: CDR1 MDHEN, CDR2 SYDVKM. Trimming took off 4 bases at V and 8 bases at J, with 17 bases between the two ends. The receptor was isolated from a human donor who donated a stem cell graft to a child with SCID. The source was PBMCs from the stem cell graft donor, collected from the stem cell graft. This chain links TRBV28 with TRBJ1-2, with D maybe TRBD1 (5 bases). CDR3 sequence (DNA): TGTGCCAGCAGTTCGAACCAGGACTGGGGCGGCTACACCTTC. It is translated as CASSSNQDWGGYTF.